These 27 T cell receptor beta chains originate from one sample sequenced in a study of a mutant IDH1 vaccine in newly diagnosed glioma. Time point reported: week 5, during vaccination. Mutant IDH1 20-mer peptide, at 300 ug, made up each vaccine dose, with topical imiquimod. Repertoires were generated with immunoSEQ multiplex PCR, while TCRdb's copy carries only in-frame clones and drops some. This sample yields 40,000 to 60,000 clones, of which over 75% are seen a single time; less than 2% belongs to the top ten. Their target antigens are unknown. Sequencing used PBMCs, obtained from a glioma patient whose treatment included an IDH1 peptide vaccine. The receptors shown here come from a woman aged 40-49 years with glioma.

The J gene is TRBJ1-3, the V gene TRBV30; the D gene is possibly TRBD1 (6 bases). In germline, CDR1 is GTSNPN, CDR2 SVGIG (reference sequence). This CDR3 is built from 13 residues. Deletions cut 8 bases from V and 6 bases from J, with 17 bases between. CDR3 bases: TGTGCCCGTGGGGGCAGGGGTAAAAACACCATATATTTT. It translates to CARGGRGKNTIYF. Variable domain in full (rest from reference TRBV30 and TRBJ1-3): SQTIHQWPATLVQPVGSPLSLECTVEGTSNPNLYWYRQAAGRGLQLLFYSVGIGQISSEVPQNLSASRPQDRQFILSSKKLLLSDSGFYLCARGGRGKNTIYFGEGSWLTVV.

This clone was recorded a few times. J is TRBJ1-5 and V is TRBV4-1; D gene ambiguous. The CDR3 is 15 residues long. Germline loops: CDR1 MGHRA, CDR2 YSYEKL. The V end lost 4 bases, the J end lost 0 bases, and 10 bases lay between the germline ends. The CDR3 nucleotides are TGCGCCAGCAGCCTGGATTTCTATAGCAATCAGCCCCAGCATTTT. It translates to CASSLDFYSNQPQHF.

In its sample, this clone was seen once. The chain has TRBV2 and TRBJ1-5, with D possibly being TRBD1 (6 bases). CDR1 is SNHLY, CDR2 FYNNEI, per germline. The V end lost 5 bases, the J end lost 4 bases, and 15 bases lay between the germline ends. The CDR3 consists of 15 residues. The CDR3 here is CASSKGRGLNQPQHF. The CDR3, as DNA: TGTGCCAGCAGTAAGGGCAGGGGCCTAAATCAGCCCCAGCATTTT.

The J gene is TRBJ2-7, the V gene TRBV19; the D is unclear. CDR1 LNHDA and CDR2 SQIVND come from the germline V gene (reference sequence). The CDR3 spans 15 residues. Trimming removed 9 bases at V and 0 bases at J, with 18 bases between. The CDR3 DNA follows: TGTGCCAGCGCAGTCAACTGGCGGTCCTCCTACGAGCAGTACTTC. Translated: CASAVNWRSSYEQYF.

The chain employs TRBV5-1 and TRBJ1-4; the match to TRBD1 covers 9 bases. Germline-derived CDR1 and CDR2 are SGHRS and YFSETQ. The CDR3 totals 15 residues. With 0 bases clipped from V and 8 bases from J, the junction kept 5 bases outside the gene matches. CDR3 in DNA: TGCGCCAGCAGCTTGGGACAGGGGGGAGGCGAAAAACTGTTTTTT. It yields the protein CASSLGQGGGEKLFF.

The chain employs TRBV5-1 and TRBJ2-2; D is possibly TRBD1 (6 bases). The CDR3 has 14 amino acids. From germline, CDR1 is SGHRS and CDR2 YFSETQ. Trimming took off 4 bases at V and 4 bases at J, with 11 bases between the two ends. In nucleotides, the CDR3 is TGCGCCAGCAGCCCCGAGGGGGTCACCGGGGAGCTGTTTTTT. This codes for CASSPEGVTGELFF.

The chain recombines TRBV29-1 with TRBJ1-5; no definite D call. V was cut by 4 bases and J by 2 bases, with 15 bases left in between. Germline CDR1 SQVTM, CDR2 ANQGSEA. The CDR3 is made up of 15 amino acids. CDR3 bases: TGCAGCGTTGCTGACGGACTTCTGGGCAATCAGCCCCAGCATTTT. It yields the protein CSVADGLLGNQPQHF.

This rearrangement joins TRBV15 to TRBJ2-1; 8 bases match TRBD2. Germline CDR1 LNHNV, CDR2 YYDKDF (reference sequence). The CDR3 covers 17 residues. V lost 4 bases, J lost 3 bases, and 11 bases stayed unmatched. The CDR3 sequence: CATSTSGTRLLYNEQFF. The CDR3, as DNA: TGTGCCACCAGCACATCCGGGACTAGACTTCTCTACAATGAGCAGTTCTTC.

V usage is TRBV4-3 and J usage is TRBJ1-4; D is possibly TRBD1 (5 bases). Per germline, CDR1 LGHNA and CDR2 YSLEER. The CDR3 is 15 amino acids. Trimming cost V 4 bases and J 6 bases, with 15 bases left between them. Here the CDR3 reads CASSPRTGGYEKLFF. CDR3 bases: TGCGCCAGCAGCCCTCGGACCGGGGGTTATGAAAAACTGTTTTTT.

This rearrangement joins TRBV21-1 to TRBJ2-7; TRBD2, the table's D call, was not compared with the DNA. TRBV21-1 is listed as a pseudogene. The CDR3 extends over 17 amino acids. The CDR3 DNA reads as TGTGCCAGCAGCTGGAAAGGTAAAGCGGCGCCCTCCTACGAGCAGTACTTC. It encodes CASSWKGKAAPSYEQYF.

CDR3 DNA sequence: TGCGCCAGCAGCCAAGATCGCAATCAGCCCCAGCATTTT. It yields the protein CASSQDRNQPQHF. The rearrangement joins TRBV4-3 to TRBJ1-5; D unclear. V was cut by 0 bases and J by 2 bases, with 2 bases left in between. Germline lookup yields CDR1 LGHNA and CDR2 YSLEER. The CDR3 covers 13 residues.

This chain links TRBV6-4 with TRBJ1-1; 11 nucleotides line up with TRBD1. The trim removed 4 bases at V and 3 bases at J, leaving 4 bases unmatched. Germline V CDR1 and CDR2: MRHNA, SNTAGT. CDR3 length: 15 residues. The DNA for the CDR3 is TGTGCCAGCAGTGGGACAGGGGGCGCTCACACTGAAGCTTTCTTT. It yields the protein CASSGTGGAHTEAFF.

This clone was observed a single time. The gene calls are TRBV7-2 and TRBJ1-1; D ambiguous. The length of the CDR3 is 12 residues. The V end was cut by 3 bases, the J end by 7 bases, with 9 bases between. Germline CDR1 is SGHTA and CDR2 is FQGNSA. In nucleotides, the CDR3 is TGTGCCAGCAGCTTCGCCCTAGATGAAGCTTTCTTT. Translated, it gives CASSFALDEAFF.

The J gene is TRBJ1-6, the V gene TRBV27, with a tentative D call TRBD1 (6 bases). Trimming removed 2 bases at V and 9 bases at J, with 11 bases between. The CDR3 consists of 14 residues. Germline assignment: CDR1 MNHEY and CDR2 SMNVEV (reference sequence). In DNA, the CDR3 is TGTGCCAGCAGTTTAGGAGGGGGTGGTTCACCCCTCCACTTT. Its protein product is CASSLGGGGSPLHF.

This chain links TRBV6-1 with TRBJ2-2; D remains ambiguous. Germline assignment: CDR1 MNHNS and CDR2 SASEGT. CDR3 length: 12 amino acids. The V and J ends lost 2 bases and 7 bases respectively, with 5 bases between them. In nucleotides, the CDR3 is TGTGCCAGCAGTGAAATCGGCGGGGAGCTGTTTTTT. This translates into CASSEIGGELFF.

This clone has just one count. J is TRBJ1-2 and V is TRBV10-3; TRBD1 might be the D (5 bases). CDR3 length: 12 residues. Germline V lookup: CDR1 ENHRY, CDR2 SYGVKD. V lost 7 bases, J lost 3 bases, and 9 bases lay in between. Here the CDR3 DNA reads TGTGCCATCACCGAACAGGACTATGGCTACACCTTC. It yields the protein CAITEQDYGYTF.

V usage is TRBV6-6 and J usage is TRBJ2-7; TRBD2 aligns across 11 bases. CDR3 length equals 15 residues. V trimming: 3 bases; J trimming: 4 bases; junction bases outside the gene matches: 5. Germline loops: CDR1 MNHNY, CDR2 SVGAGI (reference sequence). The CDR3 is CASSYWGLAAYEQYF. Written as DNA, the CDR3 is TGTGCCAGCAGTTATTGGGGACTAGCGGCTTACGAGCAGTACTTC.

J is TRBJ2-1 and V is TRBV5-1; D is perhaps TRBD1 or TRBD2 (6 bases each). The CDR3 has 16 amino acids. Trimming pared 6 bases from V and 2 bases from J, leaving 18 bases between. Germline V CDR1 and CDR2: SGHRS, YFSETQ. CDR3 amino acids: CASTGDTRRAYNEQFF. The DNA of the CDR3 is TGCGCCAGCACCGGGGACACCCGGAGGGCCTACAATGAGCAGTTCTTC.

The chain is built from TRBV5-1 and TRBJ2-5; 10 bases map to TRBD2. CDR1 and CDR2 from the germline V gene are SGHRS and YFSETQ. The CDR3 sequence is 16 residues long. V trimming: 2 bases; J trimming: 3 bases; junction bases outside the gene matches: 7. CDR3 in DNA: TGCGCCAGCAGCTTATGGCTAGCGGGAGTAAAAGAGACCCAGTACTTC. It translates to CASSLWLAGVKETQYF.

This chain connects TRBV2 to TRBJ2-7, with TRBD2 matching 15 bases. From germline, CDR1 is SNHLY and CDR2 FYNNEI. The CDR3 is 16 residues long. With 4 bases clipped from V and 3 bases from J, the junction kept 4 bases outside the gene matches. The CDR3 region has the DNA TGTGCCAGCAGTGGGACTAGCGGGGGGGAAGGCTACGAGCAGTACTTC. Translated, it gives CASSGTSGGEGYEQYF.

This sequence joins TRBV5-1 and TRBJ2-1; a possible D gene is TRBD2 (6 bases). The CDR3 is made up of 14 amino acids. Germline V gene lookup returns CDR1 SGHRS and CDR2 YFSETQ. Trimming left V 4 bases short and J 8 bases short, with 16 bases between. CDR3 sequence reads: CASSPGLRPDEQFF. CDR3 DNA: TGCGCCAGCAGCCCGGGACTCCGTCCTGATGAGCAGTTCTTC.

This chain connects TRBV14 to TRBJ2-1; D remains ambiguous. V was cut by 1 base and J by 7 bases, with 8 bases left in between. This CDR3 comprises 13 residues. The germline CDR1 and CDR2 sequences are SGHDN and FVKESK. DNA for the CDR3: TGTGCCAGCAGCCAAGGGCTCGCTAATGAGCAGTTCTTC. Its translation is CASSQGLANEQFF.

The chain has TRBV18 and TRBJ1-5; D is unresolved. V dropped 4 bases and J dropped 0 bases, with 4 bases sitting between them. Germline assignment: CDR1 KGHSH and CDR2 LQKENI. There are 13 residues in the CDR3. Written as DNA, the CDR3 is TGTGCCAGCTCACAAAATAGCAATCAGCCCCAGCATTTT. Translating gives CASSQNSNQPQHF.

The chain combines TRBV5-1 with TRBJ2-1; 11 bases map to TRBD2. Germline V gene sequence: CDR1 SGHRS, CDR2 YFSETQ. This CDR3 contains 16 residues. The ends lost 3 bases at V and 1 base at J; junction bases unmatched: 3. CDR3 amino acids: CASSSVAGGSYNEQFF. CDR3 sequence (DNA): TGCGCCAGCAGCTCCGTAGCGGGGGGGTCCTACAATGAGCAGTTCTTC.

CDR3 nucleotides: TGTGCCAGCAAGGATCGACAGGGGAGCGAGCAGTACTTC. The encoded protein is CASKDRQGSEQYF. The chain is built from TRBV6-6 and TRBJ2-7; 8 bases align to TRBD1. The germline CDR1 and CDR2 sequences are MNHNY and SVGAGI (reference sequence). The J segment lost 6 bases and the V segment lost 7 bases, leaving 8 bases of the junction unmatched. The CDR3 is 13 amino acids.

The chain links TRBV7-9 to TRBJ1-2, with a tentative D call TRBD1 (6 bases). Germline CDR1 and CDR2: SEHNR and FQNEAQ (reference sequence). CDR3 size: 11 residues. Between the trimmed V and J ends, which lost 8 bases and 4 bases, there was a span of 8 bases. Written as DNA, the CDR3 is TGTGCCAGCGCCAGGGGCTATGGCTACACCTTC. It codes for CASARGYGYTF.

V gene TRBV7-2 combines with J gene TRBJ2-3; D is ambiguous. Per the germline V gene, CDR1 is SGHTA and CDR2 is FQGNSA. Deletions cut 1 base from V and 0 bases from J, with 11 bases between. This CDR3 is 16 amino acids long. This CDR3 is CASSLGAITSTDTQYF. The CDR3 region has the DNA TGTGCCAGCAGCTTAGGGGCCATCACTAGCACAGATACGCAGTATTTT.